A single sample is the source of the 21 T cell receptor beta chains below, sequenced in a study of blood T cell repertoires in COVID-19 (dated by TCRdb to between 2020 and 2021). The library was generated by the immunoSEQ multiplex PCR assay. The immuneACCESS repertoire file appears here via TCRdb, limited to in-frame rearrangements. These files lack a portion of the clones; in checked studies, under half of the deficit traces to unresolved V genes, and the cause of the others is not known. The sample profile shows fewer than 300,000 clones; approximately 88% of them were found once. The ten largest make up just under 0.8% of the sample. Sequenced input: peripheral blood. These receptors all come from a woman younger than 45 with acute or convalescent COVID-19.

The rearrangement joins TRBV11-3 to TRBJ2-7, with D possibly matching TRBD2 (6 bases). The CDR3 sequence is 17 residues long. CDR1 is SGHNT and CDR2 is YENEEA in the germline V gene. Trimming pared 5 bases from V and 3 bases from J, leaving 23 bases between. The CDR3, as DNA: TGTGCCAGCAGCCCCCGGCCGGTGTGGGGGGTAGGCTACGAGCAGTACTTC. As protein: CASSPRPVWGVGYEQYF.

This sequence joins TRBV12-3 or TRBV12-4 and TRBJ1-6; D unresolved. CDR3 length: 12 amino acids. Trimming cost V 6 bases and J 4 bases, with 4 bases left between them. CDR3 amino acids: CASRQYNSPLHF. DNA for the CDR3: TGTGCCAGCAGACAGTATAATTCACCCCTCCACTTT.

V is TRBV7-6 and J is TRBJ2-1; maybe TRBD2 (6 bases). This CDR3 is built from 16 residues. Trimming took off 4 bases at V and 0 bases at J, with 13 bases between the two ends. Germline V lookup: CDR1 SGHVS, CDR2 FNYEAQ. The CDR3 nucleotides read TGTGCCAGCAGCTCCCTTAGCGGAAGCTCCTACAATGAGCAGTTCTTC. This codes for CASSSLSGSSYNEQFF.

The CDR3 spells CASSPQAGGYEQYF. DNA of the CDR3: TGTGCCAGCAGCCCCCAGGCGGGGGGCTACGAGCAGTACTTC. The chain couples TRBV7-2 to TRBJ2-7; TRBD2 aligns across 8 bases. The V gene end was trimmed by 5 bases and the J gene end by 3 bases; junction bases not matched to a gene: 6. CDR3 length: 14 residues. Germline CDR1 reads SGHTA; CDR2 reads FQGNSA.

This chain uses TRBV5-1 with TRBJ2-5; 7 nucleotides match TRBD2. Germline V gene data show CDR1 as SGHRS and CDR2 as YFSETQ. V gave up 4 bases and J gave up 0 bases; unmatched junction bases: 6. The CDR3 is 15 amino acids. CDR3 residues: CASSEPSGNQETQYF. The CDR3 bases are TGCGCCAGCAGCGAGCCTAGCGGTAACCAAGAGACCCAGTACTTC.

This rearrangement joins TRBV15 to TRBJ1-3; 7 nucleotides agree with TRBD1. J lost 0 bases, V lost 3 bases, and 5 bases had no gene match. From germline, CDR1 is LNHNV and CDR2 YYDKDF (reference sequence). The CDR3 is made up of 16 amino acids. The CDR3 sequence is CATSRLQGSSGNTIYF. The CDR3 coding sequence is TGTGCCACCAGCAGGTTACAGGGGTCCTCTGGAAACACCATATATTTT.

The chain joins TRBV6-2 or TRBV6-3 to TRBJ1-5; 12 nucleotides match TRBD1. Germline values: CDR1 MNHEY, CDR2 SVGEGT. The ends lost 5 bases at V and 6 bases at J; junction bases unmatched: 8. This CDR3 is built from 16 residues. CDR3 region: CASSQAGTGGLQPQHF. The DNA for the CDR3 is TGTGCCAGCAGTCAGGCCGGGACAGGGGGCCTTCAGCCCCAGCATTTT.

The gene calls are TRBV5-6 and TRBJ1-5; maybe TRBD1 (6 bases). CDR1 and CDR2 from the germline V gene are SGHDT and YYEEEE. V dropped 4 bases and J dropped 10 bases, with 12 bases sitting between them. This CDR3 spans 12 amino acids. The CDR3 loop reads CASSDRQRPQHF. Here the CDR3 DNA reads TGTGCCAGCAGCGACAGGCAGCGTCCCCAGCATTTT.

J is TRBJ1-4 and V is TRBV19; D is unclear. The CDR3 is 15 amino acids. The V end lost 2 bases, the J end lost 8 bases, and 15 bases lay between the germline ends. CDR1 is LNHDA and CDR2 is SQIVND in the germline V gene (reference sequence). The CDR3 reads CASSIRRKGSEKLFF. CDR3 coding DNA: TGTGCCAGTAGTATACGGAGGAAGGGAAGCGAAAAACTGTTTTTT.

CDR3: CASSLEGQVLQETQYF. CDR3 in DNA: TGCGCCAGCAGCTTGGAGGGACAGGTACTCCAAGAGACCCAGTACTTC. The chain has TRBV5-1 and TRBJ2-5; TRBD1 matches 8 bases. Per the germline V gene, CDR1 is SGHRS and CDR2 is YFSETQ. This CDR3 region has 16 residues. The V gene end was trimmed by 0 bases and the J gene end by 1 base; junction bases not matched to a gene: 5.

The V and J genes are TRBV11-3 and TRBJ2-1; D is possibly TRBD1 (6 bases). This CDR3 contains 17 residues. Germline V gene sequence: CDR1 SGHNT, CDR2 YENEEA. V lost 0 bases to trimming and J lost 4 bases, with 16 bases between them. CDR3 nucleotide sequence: TGTGCCAGCAGCTTAGATCGGTCAGGGGCCCGTTACAATGAGCAGTTCTTC. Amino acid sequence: CASSLDRSGARYNEQFF. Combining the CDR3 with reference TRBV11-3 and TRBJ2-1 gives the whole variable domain EAGVVQSPRYKIIEKKQPVAFWCNPISGHNTLYWYLQNLGQGPELLIRYENEEAVDDSQLPKDRFSAERLKGVDSTLKIQPAELGDSAVYLCASSLDRSGARYNEQFFGPGTRLTVL.

CDR3 loop: CASSHITGGSYEQYF. DNA for the CDR3: TGTGCCAGCAGCCATATAACAGGGGGCTCCTACGAGCAGTACTTC. The chain recombines TRBV7-2 with TRBJ2-7, with 8 nucleotides matching TRBD1. The CDR3 sequence is 15 residues long. Germline V gene data show CDR1 as SGHTA and CDR2 as FQGNSA. Trimming cost V 5 bases and J 0 bases; bases outside gene matches: 6.

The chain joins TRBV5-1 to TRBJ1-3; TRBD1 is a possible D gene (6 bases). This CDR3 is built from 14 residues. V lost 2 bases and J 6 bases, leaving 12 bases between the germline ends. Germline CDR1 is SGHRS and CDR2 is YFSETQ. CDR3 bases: TGCGCCAGCAGCTTTGGGACACACGAAAACACCATATATTTT. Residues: CASSFGTHENTIYF.

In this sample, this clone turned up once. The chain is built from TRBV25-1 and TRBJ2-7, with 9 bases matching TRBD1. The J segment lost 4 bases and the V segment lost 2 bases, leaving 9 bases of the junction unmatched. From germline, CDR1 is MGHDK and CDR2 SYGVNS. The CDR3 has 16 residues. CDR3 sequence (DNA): TGTGCCAGCAGTGAAAGTTACAGGGGGCTGAATTACGAGCAGTACTTC. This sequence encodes CASSESYRGLNYEQYF.

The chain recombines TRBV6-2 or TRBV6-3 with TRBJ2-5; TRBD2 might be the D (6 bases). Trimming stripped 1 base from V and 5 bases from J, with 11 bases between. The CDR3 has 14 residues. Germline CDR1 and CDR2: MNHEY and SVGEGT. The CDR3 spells CASSYLGRGETQYF. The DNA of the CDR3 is TGTGCCAGCAGTTACTTGGGACGGGGGGAGACCCAGTACTTC.

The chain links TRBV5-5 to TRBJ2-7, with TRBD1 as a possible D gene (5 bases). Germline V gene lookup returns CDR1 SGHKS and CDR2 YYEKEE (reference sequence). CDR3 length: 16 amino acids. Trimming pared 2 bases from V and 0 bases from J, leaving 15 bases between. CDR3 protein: CASSFRQGKDSYEQYF. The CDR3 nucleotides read TGTGCCAGCAGCTTCCGGCAGGGTAAAGACTCCTACGAGCAGTACTTC.

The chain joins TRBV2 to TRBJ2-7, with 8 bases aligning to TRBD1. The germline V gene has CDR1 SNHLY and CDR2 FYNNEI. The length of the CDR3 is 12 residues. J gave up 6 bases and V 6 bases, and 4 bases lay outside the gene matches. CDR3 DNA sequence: TGTGCCAGCAGCGTTGACAGGGGCGAGCAGTACTTC. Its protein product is CASSVDRGEQYF.

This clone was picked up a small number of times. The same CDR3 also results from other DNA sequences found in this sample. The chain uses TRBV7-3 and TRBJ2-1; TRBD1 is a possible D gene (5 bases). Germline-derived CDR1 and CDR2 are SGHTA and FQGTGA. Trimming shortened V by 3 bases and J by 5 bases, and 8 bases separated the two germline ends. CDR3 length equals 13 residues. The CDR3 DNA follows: TGTGCCAGCAGCTTTAGGGGTAACAATGAGCAGTTCTTC. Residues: CASSFRGNNEQFF.

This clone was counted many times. The CDR3 loop is CASSSLGGGELFF. CDR3 nucleotide sequence: TGTGCCAGTAGCTCCCTCGGTGGCGGGGAGCTGTTTTTT. The genes are TRBV19 and TRBJ2-2; D not resolved. Germline CDR1 and CDR2: LNHDA and SQIVND (reference sequence). The V and J ends lost 6 bases and 7 bases respectively, with 12 bases between them. The CDR3 spans 13 residues.

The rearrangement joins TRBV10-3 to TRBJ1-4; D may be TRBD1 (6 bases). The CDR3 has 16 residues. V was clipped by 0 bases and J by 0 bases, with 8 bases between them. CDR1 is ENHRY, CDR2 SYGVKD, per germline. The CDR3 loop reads CAISESYRATNEKLFF. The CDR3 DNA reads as TGTGCCATCAGTGAGTCATACAGGGCAACTAATGAAAAACTGTTTTTT.

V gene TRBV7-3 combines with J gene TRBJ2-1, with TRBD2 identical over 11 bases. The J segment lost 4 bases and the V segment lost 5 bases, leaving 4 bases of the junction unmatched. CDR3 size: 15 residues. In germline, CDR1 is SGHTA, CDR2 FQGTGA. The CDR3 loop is CASSTGTSGYNEQFF. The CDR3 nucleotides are TGTGCCAGCAGCACCGGGACTAGCGGATACAATGAGCAGTTCTTC.